The 26 T cell receptor beta chains listed next were all sequenced from one sample in a study of blood T cell repertoires in COVID-19. TCRdb's copy holds only in-frame clones and misses some; the assay was immunoSEQ multiplex PCR. The sample consists of about 310,000 clones, around 87% of them appearing once. The source material was peripheral blood. The receptors here all came from an older man with acute or convalescent COVID-19.

The count of this clone is one. The genes are TRBV28 and TRBJ2-7; weak D call: TRBD1 (6 bases). The V gene's germline CDR1 is MDHEN and CDR2 SYDVKM. V was cut by 3 bases and J by 2 bases, with 14 bases left in between. The CDR3 runs to 15 residues. The CDR3 sequence: CASSFYSGQPYEQYF. CDR3 nucleotides: TGTGCCAGCAGTTTCTATTCCGGACAGCCCTACGAGCAGTACTTC.

The CDR3 sequence: CARSQRQGPNQPQHF. The CDR3, as DNA: TGTGCCAGAAGCCAAAGACAGGGGCCGAATCAGCCCCAGCATTTT. The chain uses TRBV5-3 and TRBJ1-5; 8 bases are a match to TRBD1. TRBV5-3 is noted as an ORF with a role that remains uncertain. The CDR3 spans 15 residues. After removal of 4 bases from V and 4 bases from J, the junction contained 7 bases not matched to a gene.

This chain links TRBV19 with TRBJ1-2, with D hard to call. Germline lookup yields CDR1 LNHDA and CDR2 SQIVND (reference sequence). The CDR3 runs 12 residues. The germline V and J ends were trimmed by 8 bases and 1 base, with 8 bases remaining between them. The CDR3 sequence: CASQTGNYGYTF. The CDR3 region has the DNA TGTGCCAGTCAGACGGGTAACTATGGCTACACCTTC.

This rearrangement joins TRBV10-1 to TRBJ2-1; D might be TRBD1 (5 bases). CDR1 and CDR2 (germline): WNHNN, SYGVQD (reference sequence). This CDR3 has 13 amino acids. V was trimmed by 4 bases and J by 9 bases, leaving 13 bases between them. This CDR3 is CASSGGPNTEQFF. CDR3 in DNA: TGCGCCAGCAGTGGGGGCCCAAATACTGAGCAGTTCTTC.

The chain joins TRBV21-1 to TRBJ2-5; the table calls TRBD1, which could not be checked here. TRBV21-1 has pseudogene status. The CDR3 loop spans 13 amino acids. The CDR3 sequence is CASSKAPPETQYF. CDR3 in DNA: TGTGCCAGCAGCAAGGCTCCGCCCGAGACCCAGTACTTC.

The V call is TRBV10-3, the J call TRBJ1-5; D not resolved. The germline CDR1 and CDR2 sequences are ENHRY and SYGVKD. This CDR3 is built from 15 residues. Deletions cut 2 bases from V and 0 bases from J, with 8 bases between. CDR3 loop: CAISETENSNQPQHF. CDR3 in DNA: TGTGCCATCAGTGAGACAGAAAATAGCAATCAGCCCCAGCATTTT.

This rearrangement joins TRBV19 to TRBJ2-7; no clear D. CDR3 length: 14 residues. CDR1 is LNHDA, CDR2 SQIVND, per germline (reference sequence). Trimming removed 4 bases from V and 0 bases from J, with 10 bases in between. The CDR3 DNA reads as TGTGCCAGTAGTACCACCCGGAGCTCCTACGAGCAGTACTTC. Its protein product is CASSTTRSSYEQYF.

V gene TRBV18 combines with J gene TRBJ2-1; 9 nucleotides agree with TRBD2. V lost 1 base and J lost 2; bases outside the gene matches: 0. The length of the CDR3 is 15 residues. Germline loops: CDR1 KGHSH, CDR2 LQKENI. CDR3 amino acids: CASSPLAGAYNEQFF. CDR3 nucleotides: TGTGCCAGCTCACCACTAGCGGGAGCCTACAATGAGCAGTTCTTC.

The rearrangement joins TRBV6-2 or TRBV6-3 to TRBJ2-5; 12 bases line up with TRBD2. The J segment lost 5 bases and the V segment lost 2 bases, leaving 12 bases of the junction unmatched. The CDR3 loop spans 18 amino acids. Germline V lookup: CDR1 MNHEY, CDR2 SVGEGT. The CDR3 DNA reads TGTGCCAGCAGTTACGACCCGAGCGGACTAGCGGGGTTGGAGACCCAGTACTTC. Amino acid sequence: CASSYDPSGLAGLETQYF.

This clone occurred once. The chain uses TRBV6-5 and TRBJ2-7, with D tentatively TRBD1 (6 bases). V was pared by 0 bases and J by 1 base, with 10 bases between. The CDR3 covers 15 residues. The germline V gene has CDR1 MNHEY and CDR2 SVGAGI. DNA for the CDR3: TGTGCCAGCAGTTACTCCCGGGACACTTCCTACGAGCAGTACTTC. Translated: CASSYSRDTSYEQYF.

The V gene is TRBV11-2, the J gene TRBJ2-1; TRBD2 is a possible D gene (5 bases). V lost 1 base to trimming and J lost 8 bases, with 18 bases between them. In germline, CDR1 is SGHAT, CDR2 FQNNGV. CDR3 length: 16 amino acids. The CDR3 loop is CASSLVATTGVHEQFF. In DNA, the CDR3 is TGTGCCAGCAGCTTAGTGGCGACTACCGGGGTCCATGAGCAGTTCTTC.

J is TRBJ2-6 and V is TRBV5-1, with D perhaps matching TRBD2 (6 bases). This CDR3 comprises 15 residues. Germline CDR1 SGHRS, CDR2 YFSETQ. Between the trimmed V and J ends, which lost 0 bases and 7 bases, there was a span of 11 bases. CDR3 DNA: TGCGCCAGCAGCTTGGAAGTGGGGGGAGCCAACGTCCTGACTTTC. Amino acids: CASSLEVGGANVLTF.

The CDR3 nucleotides are TGTGCCAGCAGCTCGTCCAGGGCAACTAATGAAAAACTGTTTTTT. Encoded protein: CASSSSRATNEKLFF. The J gene is TRBJ1-4, the V gene TRBV7-2; tentative D call: TRBD1 (5 bases). V gave up 4 bases and J gave up 0 bases, with 9 bases separating them. Germline-derived CDR1 and CDR2 are SGHTA and FQGNSA. The CDR3 totals 15 residues. The full variable domain, its missing parts supplied by reference TRBV7-2 and TRBJ1-4, is GAGVSQSPSNKVTEKGKDVELRCDPISGHTALYWYRQSLGQGLEFLIYFQGNSAPDKSGLPSDRFSAERTGGSVSTLTIQRTQQEDSAVYLCASSSSRATNEKLFFGSGTQLSVL.

The chain links TRBV5-6 to TRBJ2-5, with a weak D call TRBD2 (5 bases). Germline V CDR1 and CDR2: SGHDT, YYEEEE. Trimming removed 1 base at V and 7 bases at J, with 8 bases between. The CDR3 has 12 amino acids. The CDR3, as DNA: TGTGCCAGCAGCTTGACCCGGGGGACCCAGTACTTC. Translated, it gives CASSLTRGTQYF.

This clone was seen a handful of times. V is TRBV19 and J is TRBJ1-2; D unclear. Germline assignment: CDR1 LNHDA and CDR2 SQIVND (reference sequence). V dropped 4 bases and J dropped 4 bases, with 22 bases sitting between them. The CDR3 contains 17 residues. In DNA, the CDR3 is TGTGCCAGTAGTAGAGGCGATTGGCAGTTTTCTTTCTATGGCTACACCTTC. This encodes CASSRGDWQFSFYGYTF. Supplemented by reference TRBV19 and TRBJ1-2, the full variable domain reads DGGITQSPKYLFRKEGQNVTLSCEQNLNHDAMYWYRQDPGQGLRLIYYSQIVNDFQKGDIAEGYSVSREKKESFPLTVTSAQKNPTAFYLCASSRGDWQFSFYGYTFGSGTRLTVV.

This clone appeared once. The chain carries TRBV18 and TRBJ2-1; D is undetermined. The V and J ends lost 0 bases and 4 bases respectively, with 4 bases between them. CDR3 length: 13 amino acids. Germline V lookup: CDR1 KGHSH, CDR2 LQKENI. CDR3 in amino acids: CASSPPSYNEQFF. In DNA form, the CDR3 reads TGTGCCAGCTCACCACCGTCGTACAATGAGCAGTTCTTC.

This chain connects TRBV3-1 (or the pseudogene TRBV3-2) to TRBJ1-2; a possible D gene is TRBD1 (5 bases). Germline V lookup: CDR1 LGHDT, CDR2 YNNKEL (reference sequence). CDR3 length equals 13 residues. With 5 bases removed from V and 3 bases from J, the gap between germline ends came to 10 bases. CDR3 amino acids: CASSFQGHYGYTF. The CDR3 DNA sequence: TGTGCCAGCAGCTTCCAGGGCCACTATGGCTACACCTTC.

The chain has TRBV7-2 and TRBJ1-6; D call uncertain. The CDR3 runs to 13 residues. The germline V gene encodes CDR1 SGHTA and CDR2 FQGNSA. The V gene lost 1 base and the J gene lost 10 bases, with 8 bases spanning the gap. The CDR3 loop is CASSLGLRSPLHF. The CDR3 DNA reads as TGTGCCAGCAGCTTAGGGTTACGGTCACCCCTCCACTTT. Complete variable domain (other parts from reference TRBV7-2 and TRBJ1-6): GAGVSQSPSNKVTEKGKDVELRCDPISGHTALYWYRQSLGQGLEFLIYFQGNSAPDKSGLPSDRFSAERTGGSVSTLTIQRTQQEDSAVYLCASSLGLRSPLHFGNGTRLTVT.

The rearrangement joins TRBV7-2 to TRBJ2-5; 9 nucleotides match TRBD2. Germline V lookup: CDR1 SGHTA, CDR2 FQGNSA. The CDR3 consists of 14 residues. V trimming: 5 bases; J trimming: 7 bases; junction bases outside the gene matches: 8. CDR3 nucleotide sequence: TGTGCCAGCAGCCCTAGCGGGACGGAGGGGACCCAGTACTTC. Amino acid sequence: CASSPSGTEGTQYF.

CDR3 sequence reads: CASSRDSVQETQYF. Written as DNA, the CDR3 is TGTGCCAGCAGCCGCGATAGCGTGCAAGAGACCCAGTACTTC. The chain is built from TRBV7-2 and TRBJ2-5; D may be TRBD2 (5 bases). The CDR3 contains 14 residues. Germline V gives CDR1 SGHTA, CDR2 FQGNSA. The V end was cut by 5 bases, the J end by 2 bases, with 12 bases between.

The chain joins TRBV4-3 to TRBJ1-5, with D maybe TRBD1 (5 bases). V dropped 0 bases and J dropped 4 bases, with 7 bases sitting between them. Germline V gene data show CDR1 as LGHNA and CDR2 as YSLEER. The CDR3 totals 14 residues. CDR3 region: CASSQDAGNQPQHF. For the CDR3, the DNA is TGCGCCAGCAGCCAAGACGCAGGGAATCAGCCCCAGCATTTT.

The chain employs TRBV4-2 and TRBJ2-7; a possible D gene is TRBD2 (5 bases). The CDR3 runs to 15 residues. Germline V CDR1 and CDR2: LGHNA, YNFKEQ. The germline V and J ends were trimmed by 0 bases and 0 bases, with 9 bases remaining between them. CDR3 nucleotides: TGTGCCAGCAGCCAAGATCGGAGCGGCTCCTACGAGCAGTACTTC. Its translation: CASSQDRSGSYEQYF.

The chain is built from TRBV6-5 and TRBJ2-7; D not certain. With 5 bases removed from V and 5 bases from J, the gap between germline ends came to 13 bases. CDR3 size: 13 residues. The germline gives CDR1 MNHEY, CDR2 SVGAGI. CDR3 protein: CASSISRVHEQYF. In DNA form, the CDR3 reads TGTGCCAGCAGTATAAGTCGGGTCCACGAGCAGTACTTC.

The rearrangement joins TRBV30 to TRBJ1-1; D is undetermined. V lost 8 bases, J lost 0 bases, and 10 bases lay in between. Germline assignment: CDR1 GTSNPN and CDR2 SVGIG (reference sequence). The CDR3 loop spans 12 amino acids. CDR3 region: CAQNLMNTEAFF. DNA of the CDR3: TGTGCCCAAAACCTAATGAACACTGAAGCTTTCTTT.

This clone has only a few counts. The rearrangement uses TRBV7-6 and TRBJ1-4, with TRBD1 matching over 7 bases. CDR1 is SGHVS, CDR2 FNYEAQ, per germline. CDR3 length: 19 residues. J was trimmed by 5 bases and V by 5 bases; bases with no gene match: 20. CDR3 amino acids: CASSRPISIGTDENEKLFF. CDR3 sequence (DNA): TGTGCCAGCAGCCGTCCTATCTCTATCGGGACAGACGAAAATGAAAAACTGTTTTTT.

V usage is TRBV7-6 and J usage is TRBJ2-3, with D hard to call. V was clipped by 5 bases and J by 6 bases, with 12 bases between them. The germline V gene encodes CDR1 SGHVS and CDR2 FNYEAQ. The CDR3 extends over 13 amino acids. CDR3 in DNA: TGTGCCAGCAGCGTCGATAGATCGGATACGCAGTATTTT. It specifies CASSVDRSDTQYF.